The rows below give T cell receptor beta chains drawn from one sample of a study of blood T cell repertoires in COVID-19. Repertoires were generated with immunoSEQ multiplex PCR, while TCRdb's copy carries only in-frame clones and drops some. The sample records about 200,000 clones, about 88% being singletons. Sequenced sample: peripheral blood. The source of these receptors is a woman between 50 and 59 years old with COVID-19, enrolled during active disease. CDR3s include the opening cysteine and the closing phenylalanine or tryptophan. D genes are given only for firm matches. For some rows the clone size is stated as once, few or many, or as a class when expanded; others skip it.

D gene	J gene	V gene	clone size	CDR3 DNA	CDR3 protein
.	TRBJ2-1	TRBV27	.	TGTGCCAGCAGTTTATTTGGTTGGACTAAAAGCTCCTACAATGAGCAGTTCTTC	CASSLFGWTKSSYNEQFF
.	TRBJ2-1	TRBV15	.	TGTGCCACCAGCGGACGACAGGCGGATGAGCAGTTCTTC	CATSGRQADEQFF
.	TRBJ1-1	TRBV4-1	.	TGCGCCAGCAGCCAAGAAAGTACAGGGGAAGCTTTCTTT	CASSQESTGEAFF
TRBD1	TRBJ1-2	TRBV5-6	.	TGTGCCAGCAGCTTGGACCTACGGGACAGGGCTTATGGCTACACCTTC	CASSLDLRDRAYGYTF
TRBD1	TRBJ1-6	TRBV10-2	.	TGCGCCAGCAGCAAAACAGAGGGGGCGGCATCACCCCTCCACTTT	CASSKTEGAASPLHF
TRBD1	TRBJ1-1	TRBV6-6	.	TGTGCCAGCAGTGCCCGAATCCGGGACAGCCTTGAAGCTTTCTTT	CASSARIRDSLEAFF
TRBD1	TRBJ1-5	TRBV28	.	TGTGCCAGCACCTTGGGGACAGGGTATCAGCCCCAGCATTTT	CASTLGTGYQPQHF
TRBD2	TRBJ2-3	TRBV7-6	once	TGTGCCAGCAGCCTCCGCGGGGGGTATACGCAGTATTTT	CASSLRGGYTQYF
.	TRBJ2-7	TRBV5-1	.	TGCGCCAGCAGCTTTACAGGGAGCTCCTACGAGCAGTACTTC	CASSFTGSSYEQYF
TRBD1	TRBJ2-7	TRBV11-2	.	TGTGCCAGCAGCTTAGGGACAGGGGAGTACGAGCAGTACTTC	CASSLGTGEYEQYF
.	TRBJ2-3	TRBV19	once	TGTGCCAGTAGTCTCGCGAGGGCCTCATCGCAGTATTTT	CASSLARASSQYF
.	TRBJ2-3	TRBV5-1	.	TGCGCCAGCAGCTTGGATGAGGACTCCCCTAAACTTAGCACAGATACGCAGTATTTT	CASSLDEDSPKLSTDTQYF
.	TRBJ1-5	TRBV6-5	.	TGTGCCAGCAGAACTACCCGGAATCAGCCCCAGCATTTT	CASRTTRNQPQHF
TRBD1	TRBJ1-2	TRBV28	.	TGTGCCAGCAACAGACAGGGAAACTATGGCTACACCTTC	CASNRQGNYGYTF
TRBD1	TRBJ1-1	TRBV7-9	.	TGTGCCAGCAGCTCGGGACAGGGGAACACTGAAGCTTTCTTT	CASSSGQGNTEAFF
TRBD1	TRBJ1-4	TRBV7-9	.	TGTGCCAGCAGCGTTGGGACAGGGATTAATGAAAAACTGTTTTTT	CASSVGTGINEKLFF
.	TRBJ2-7	TRBV11-1	.	TGTGCCAGCAGCGTCGGGAGCGCCGGCTACGAGCAGTACTTC	CASSVGSAGYEQYF
.	TRBJ2-3	TRBV24-1	.	TGTGCCACCAGTATGAGGGCTACAGATACGCAGTATTTT	CATSMRATDTQYF
.	TRBJ2-7	TRBV5-5	.	TGTGCCAGCAGCTTTTCGGGCAGGGGCGACGAGCAGTACTTC	CASSFSGRGDEQYF
.	TRBJ2-2	TRBV15	once	TGTGCCACCAGCAGATGGGGACTGATCACCGGGGAGCTGTTTTTT	CATSRWGLITGELFF
TRBD2	TRBJ2-3	TRBV3-1/TRBV3-2	.	TGTGCCAGCAGCCAAGAGGATAGCGGGGGGTTGACAGATACGCAGTATTTT	CASSQEDSGGLTDTQYF
TRBD2	TRBJ2-2	TRBV6-4	.	TGTGCCAGCAGTGACGGGCCGATGCGGGGGTTAGACACCGGGGAGCTGTTTTTT	CASSDGPMRGLDTGELFF
TRBD1	TRBJ1-5	TRBV19	.	TGTGCCAGTAGTCTTACCGGGACAGGTTTATCAGCCCAGCATTTT	CASSLTGTGLSAQHF
TRBD2	TRBJ2-3	TRBV7-2	.	TGTGCCAGCAGCTTTCGGACTAGCGGGGGGGCTGAGGGTACGCAGTATTTT	CASSFRTSGGAEGTQYF
TRBD1	TRBJ2-4	TRBV3-1/TRBV3-2	.	TGTGCCAGCAGCCAAGGGTCGAGACAGGGGGAAAGCATTCAGTACTTC	CASSQGSRQGESIQYF
.	TRBJ2-3	TRBV11-3	.	TGTGCCAGCAGGCCGCCGGGAGATACGCAGTATTTT	CASRPPGDTQYF
TRBD1	TRBJ2-1	TRBV25-1	.	TGTGCCACCAACGTCGACAGGGGATTGTACAATGAGCAGTTCTTC	CATNVDRGLYNEQFF
TRBD2	TRBJ2-2	TRBV5-8	.	TGTGCCAGCAGTTTCGACGGGAGGTCCACCGGGGAGCTGTTTTTT	CASSFDGRSTGELFF
TRBD1	TRBJ1-3	TRBV19	.	TGTGCCAGTAGTTTCTTTAACTCCGGGACAGCTTCTGGAAACACCATATATTTT	CASSFFNSGTASGNTIYF
.	TRBJ2-1	TRBV10-1	.	TGCGCCAGTGCAACAAGCGCTAACAATGAGCAGTTCTTC	CASATSANNEQFF
.	TRBJ1-1	TRBV2	.	TGTGCCAGCATGAGGGGGGGTGAAGCTTTCTTT	CASMRGGEAFF
TRBD1	TRBJ1-4	TRBV30	.	TGTGCGGGAGGAGACAGGGGGTATGAAAAACTGTTTTTT	CAGGDRGYEKLFF
TRBD1	TRBJ1-3	TRBV5-5	once	TGTGCCAGCAGCTGGGGACAGGGTACGAACACCATATATTTT	CASSWGQGTNTIYF
.	TRBJ1-4	TRBV2	.	TGTGCCAGCAAGACAGCAACTAATGAAAAACTGTTTTTT	CASKTATNEKLFF
TRBD1	TRBJ1-2	TRBV11-3	once	TGTGCCAGCAGCTTAGGCGACAGGGGGAACTATGGCTACACCTTC	CASSLGDRGNYGYTF
TRBD1	TRBJ2-1	TRBV25-1	.	TGTGCCAGCAGTGACCCTCCAAGGGGGACAGGGGATGATGAGCAGTTCTTC	CASSDPPRGTGDDEQFF
TRBD1	TRBJ1-5	TRBV2	few	TGTGCCAGCACAAGGGGGCGAAATCAGCCCCAGCATTTT	CASTRGRNQPQHF